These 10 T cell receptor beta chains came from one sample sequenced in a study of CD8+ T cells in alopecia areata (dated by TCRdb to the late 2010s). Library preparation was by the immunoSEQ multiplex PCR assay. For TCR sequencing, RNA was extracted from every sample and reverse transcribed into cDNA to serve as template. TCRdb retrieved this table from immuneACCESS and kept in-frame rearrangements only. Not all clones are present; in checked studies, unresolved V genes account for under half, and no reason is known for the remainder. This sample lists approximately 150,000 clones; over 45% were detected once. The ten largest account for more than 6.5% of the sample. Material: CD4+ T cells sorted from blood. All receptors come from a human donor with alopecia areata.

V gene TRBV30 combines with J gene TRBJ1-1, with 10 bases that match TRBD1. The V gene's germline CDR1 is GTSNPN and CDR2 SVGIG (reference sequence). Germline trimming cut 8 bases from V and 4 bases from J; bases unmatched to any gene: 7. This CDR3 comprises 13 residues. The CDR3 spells CARNRDRGTEAFF. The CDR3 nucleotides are TGTGCCCGAAACCGGGACAGGGGCACTGAAGCTTTCTTT.

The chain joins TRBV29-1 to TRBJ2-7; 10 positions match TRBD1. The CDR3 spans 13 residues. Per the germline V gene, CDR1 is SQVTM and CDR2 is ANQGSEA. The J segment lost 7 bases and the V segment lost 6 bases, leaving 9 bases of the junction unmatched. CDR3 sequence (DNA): TGCAGCGTCCGCCGGGACAGGGGCTATGAGCAGTACTTC. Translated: CSVRRDRGYEQYF.

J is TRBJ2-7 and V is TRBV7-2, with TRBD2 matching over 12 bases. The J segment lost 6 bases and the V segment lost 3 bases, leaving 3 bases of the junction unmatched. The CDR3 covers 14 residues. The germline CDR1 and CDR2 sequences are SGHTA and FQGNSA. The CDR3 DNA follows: TGTGCCAGCAGCTTCCGGACTAGCGGGATCGAGCAGTACTTC. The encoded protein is CASSFRTSGIEQYF.

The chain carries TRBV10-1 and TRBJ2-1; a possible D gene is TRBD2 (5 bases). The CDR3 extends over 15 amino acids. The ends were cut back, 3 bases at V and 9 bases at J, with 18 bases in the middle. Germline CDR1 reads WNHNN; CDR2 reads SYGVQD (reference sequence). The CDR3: CASSEIDGMISEQFF. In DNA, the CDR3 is TGCGCCAGCAGTGAAATAGACGGGATGATCAGTGAGCAGTTCTTC.

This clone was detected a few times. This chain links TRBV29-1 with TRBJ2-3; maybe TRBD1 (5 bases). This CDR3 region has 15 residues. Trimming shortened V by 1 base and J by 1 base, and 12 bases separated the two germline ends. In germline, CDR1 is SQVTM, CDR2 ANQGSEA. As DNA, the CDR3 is TGCAGCGTTGAAGGACAGTGGAGACGCACAGATACGCAGTATTTT. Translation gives CSVEGQWRRTDTQYF.

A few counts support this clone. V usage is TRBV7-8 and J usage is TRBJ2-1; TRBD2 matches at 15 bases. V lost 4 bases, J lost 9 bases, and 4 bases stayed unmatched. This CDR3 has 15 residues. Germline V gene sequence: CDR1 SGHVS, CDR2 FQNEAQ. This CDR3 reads CASSSGLAGGGEQFF. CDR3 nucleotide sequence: TGTGCCAGCAGCTCGGGACTAGCGGGAGGAGGTGAGCAGTTCTTC.

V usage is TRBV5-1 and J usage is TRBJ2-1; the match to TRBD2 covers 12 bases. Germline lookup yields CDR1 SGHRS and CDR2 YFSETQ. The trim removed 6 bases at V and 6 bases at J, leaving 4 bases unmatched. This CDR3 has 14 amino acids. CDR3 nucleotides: TGCGCCAGCACTAGACTAGCGGGAGCCAATGAGCAGTTCTTC. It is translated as CASTRLAGANEQFF.

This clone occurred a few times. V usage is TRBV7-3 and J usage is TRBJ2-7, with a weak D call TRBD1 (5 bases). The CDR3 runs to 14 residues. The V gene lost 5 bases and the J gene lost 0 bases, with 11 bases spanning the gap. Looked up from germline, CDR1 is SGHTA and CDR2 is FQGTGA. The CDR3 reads CASSATANSYEQYF. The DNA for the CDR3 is TGTGCCAGCAGCGCGACAGCGAACTCCTACGAGCAGTACTTC.

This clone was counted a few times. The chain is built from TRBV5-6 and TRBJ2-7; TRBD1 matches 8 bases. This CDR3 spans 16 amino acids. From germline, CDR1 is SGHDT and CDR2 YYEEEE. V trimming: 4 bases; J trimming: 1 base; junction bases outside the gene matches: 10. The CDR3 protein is CASSRSGTGVSYEQYF. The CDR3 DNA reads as TGTGCCAGCAGCCGGTCCGGGACAGGAGTTTCCTACGAGCAGTACTTC.

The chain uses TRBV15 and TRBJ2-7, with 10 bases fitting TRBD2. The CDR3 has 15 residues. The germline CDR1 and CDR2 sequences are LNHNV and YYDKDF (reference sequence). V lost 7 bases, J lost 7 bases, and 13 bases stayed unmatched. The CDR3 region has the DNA TGTGCCACCACCAGCAGCGTAGCGGGAGGTCGTGAGCAGTACTTC. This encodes CATTSSVAGGREQYF.